The 31 T cell receptor beta chains presented below share a single source sample, sequenced in a study of shared clonotypes between healthy human individuals. The data were produced by immunoSEQ multiplex PCR, yet TCRdb's version contains in-frame clones alone and is incomplete. Counted here are 950,000 to 1,100,000 clones, about 80% occurring once; the ten biggest clones make up 1.4% to 1.5%. The specimen sequenced was memory CD4+ T cells sorted from blood. This sample's subset: CD45RA-negative fraction. The source of these receptors is a man aged 18-30 years in good health.

The rearrangement links TRBV7-2 to TRBJ2-5, with D perhaps matching TRBD1 or TRBD2 (5 bases each). V lost 6 bases, J lost 4 bases, and 12 bases lay in between. The germline V gene has CDR1 SGHTA and CDR2 FQGNSA. This CDR3 is 13 amino acids long. CDR3 amino acids: CASRGTVGETQYF. The CDR3 nucleotides read TGTGCCAGCAGGGGGACGGTAGGAGAGACCCAGTACTTC.

V usage is TRBV7-9 and J usage is TRBJ1-6; D possibly corresponds to TRBD1 (6 bases). Germline lookup yields CDR1 SEHNR and CDR2 FQNEAQ (reference sequence). CDR3 length: 15 residues. With 8 bases removed from V and 7 bases from J, the gap between germline ends came to 18 bases. This CDR3 reads CASGGGFPGNSPLHF. CDR3 nucleotide sequence: TGTGCCAGCGGAGGGGGATTTCCCGGGAATTCACCCCTCCACTTT.

V and J are TRBV5-1 and TRBJ1-3; the D gene is possibly TRBD1 (5 bases). The CDR3 length is 15 residues. Trimming left V 1 base short and J 0 bases short, with 8 bases between. Germline CDR1 reads SGHRS; CDR2 reads YFSETQ. The CDR3 is CASSLSQDSGNTIYF. The CDR3 region has the DNA TGCGCCAGCAGCTTGTCACAGGACTCTGGAAACACCATATATTTT. Variable domain in full (rest from reference TRBV5-1 and TRBJ1-3): KAGVTQTPRYLIKTRGQQVTLSCSPISGHRSVSWYQQTPGQGLQFLFEYFSETQRNKGNFPGRFSGRQFSNSRSEMNVSTLELGDSALYLCASSLSQDSGNTIYFGEGSWLTVV.

This clone was seen only a few times. CDR3 in amino acids: CAWAGTALNTEAFF. The CDR3 coding sequence is TGTGCCTGGGCTGGGACAGCATTGAACACTGAAGCTTTCTTT. The V and J genes are TRBV30 and TRBJ1-1; 7 bases are shared with TRBD1. CDR1 and CDR2 (germline): GTSNPN, SVGIG (reference sequence). The V and J ends lost 5 bases and 0 bases, in that order; junction bases with no gene match: 6. The length of the CDR3 is 14 residues.

The chain combines TRBV2 with TRBJ1-1; D is ambiguous. V lost 8 bases to trimming and J lost 7 bases, with 11 bases between them. The CDR3 totals 11 residues. Per germline, CDR1 SNHLY and CDR2 FYNNEI. The CDR3 spells CASSVGLEAFF. The CDR3 DNA reads TGTGCCAGCTCAGTGGGTCTTGAAGCTTTCTTT.

The chain is built from TRBV6-6 and TRBJ2-4, with a possible D match to TRBD2 (6 bases). The CDR3 runs to 15 residues. Trimming took 4 bases from V and 7 from J, leaving 17 bases between them. In germline, CDR1 is MNHNY, CDR2 SVGAGI (reference sequence). The CDR3 sequence: CASSFRQTSSNIQYF. The CDR3 coding sequence is TGTGCCAGCAGTTTTCGACAGACTAGTTCGAACATTCAGTACTTC.

The rearrangement links TRBV6-5 to TRBJ1-1; TRBD1 might be the D (5 bases). This CDR3 comprises 13 residues. Germline V gene sequence: CDR1 MNHEY, CDR2 SVGAGI. V gave up 0 bases and J gave up 7 bases, with 9 bases separating them. The CDR3 DNA sequence: TGTGCCAGCAGTTACTCGACGGGGGGTGAAGCTTTCTTT. It specifies CASSYSTGGEAFF.

This clone was counted only a few times. The CDR3 coding sequence is TGTGCCAGCAGCAATAAAACCACAGATACGCAGTATTTT. Amino acid sequence: CASSNKTTDTQYF. The chain has TRBV5-4 and TRBJ2-3; D is uncertain. Trimming shortened V by 4 bases and J by 2 bases, and 8 bases separated the two germline ends. The CDR3 length is 13 residues. Germline V gene lookup returns CDR1 SGHNT and CDR2 YYREEE (reference sequence).

The gene calls are TRBV4-1 and TRBJ2-6; TRBD1 matches at 7 bases. The germline gives CDR1 MGHRA, CDR2 YSYEKL. The CDR3 has 16 amino acids. Unmatched junction bases numbered 5, after V lost 6 bases and J lost 0 bases. This chain's CDR3 is CASRHTGDSGANVLTF. CDR3 nucleotide sequence: TGCGCCAGCAGGCATACAGGGGACTCTGGGGCCAACGTCCTGACTTTC.

This clone has just a few counts. The chain combines TRBV6-1 with TRBJ2-7; the match to TRBD2 covers 7 bases. J gave up 0 bases and V 8 bases, and 10 bases lay outside the gene matches. Germline CDR1 is MNHNS and CDR2 is SASEGT. The CDR3 loop spans 15 amino acids. The CDR3 DNA is TGTGCCAGCCATACGACGGGGGGAAGCTCCTACGAGCAGTACTTC. Protein product: CASHTTGGSSYEQYF.

This sequence joins TRBV5-4 and TRBJ1-1; D ambiguous. With 0 bases removed from V and 0 bases from J, the gap between germline ends came to 6 bases. This CDR3 comprises 14 residues. Germline values: CDR1 SGHNT, CDR2 YYREEE (reference sequence). CDR3 loop: CASSLANMNTEAFF. The CDR3 DNA reads as TGTGCCAGCAGCTTGGCTAATATGAACACTGAAGCTTTCTTT. Full variable domain (missing parts from reference TRBV5-4 and TRBJ1-1): ETGVTQSPTHLIKTRGQQVTLRCSSQSGHNTVSWYQQALGQGPQFIFQYYREEENGRGNFPPRFSGLQFPNYSSELNVNALELDDSALYLCASSLANMNTEAFFGQGTRLTVV.

This sequence joins TRBV10-3 and TRBJ1-3; D gene unclear. This CDR3 comprises 14 residues. The germline CDR1 and CDR2 sequences are ENHRY and SYGVKD. V was shortened by 2 bases and J by 0 bases, with 5 bases between the two germline ends. CDR3: CAISEIISGNTIYF. The CDR3 DNA follows: TGTGCCATCAGTGAGATCATCTCTGGAAACACCATATATTTT.

The V and J genes are TRBV4-2 and TRBJ1-4, with a possible D match to TRBD1 (6 bases). This CDR3 has 16 amino acids. Germline CDR1 reads LGHNA; CDR2 reads YNFKEQ. The ends were cut back, 1 base at V and 0 bases at J, with 9 bases in the middle. The CDR3 reads CASSQAQGTTNEKLFF. CDR3 nucleotide sequence: TGTGCCAGCAGCCAAGCGCAGGGGACAACTAATGAAAAACTGTTTTTT.

V and J are TRBV19 and TRBJ2-2; D possibly matches TRBD1 or TRBD2 (5 bases each). V gave up 7 bases and J gave up 1 base, with 13 bases separating them. The germline CDR1 and CDR2 sequences are LNHDA and SQIVND (reference sequence). The CDR3 has 15 amino acids. CDR3 region: CASNRGQGNTGELFF. The CDR3 DNA reads as TGTGCCAGTAACCGAGGGCAGGGGAACACCGGGGAGCTGTTTTTT. Supplemented by reference TRBV19 and TRBJ2-2, the full variable domain reads DGGITQSPKYLFRKEGQNVTLSCEQNLNHDAMYWYRQDPGQGLRLIYYSQIVNDFQKGDIAEGYSVSREKKESFPLTVTSAQKNPTAFYLCASNRGQGNTGELFFGEGSRLTVL.

This clone was recorded at least ten times. The chain has TRBV28 and TRBJ2-5; 12 nucleotides match TRBD2. CDR1 MDHEN and CDR2 SYDVKM come from the germline V gene. CDR3 length equals 18 residues. V shed 6 bases and J 0 bases; nucleotides not matched to a gene: 11. The CDR3 bases are TGTGCCAGCAGCCTACCCCAAAGACTAGCGGGGGACCAAGAGACCCAGTACTTC. Amino acids: CASSLPQRLAGDQETQYF.

The rearrangement links TRBV2 to TRBJ1-4; D gene ambiguous. V dropped 3 bases and J dropped 3 bases, with 5 bases sitting between them. This CDR3 contains 13 residues. Per the germline V gene, CDR1 is SNHLY and CDR2 is FYNNEI. The CDR3 protein is CASSDRPNEKLFF. The CDR3, as DNA: TGTGCCAGCAGTGATAGACCTAATGAAAAACTGTTTTTT.

The chain links TRBV6-1 to TRBJ2-2, with TRBD1 matching over 7 bases. Germline V CDR1 and CDR2: MNHNS, SASEGT. The length of the CDR3 is 15 residues. V lost 7 bases and J lost 11; bases outside the gene matches: 16. The CDR3 loop reads CASTDRSRTRGELFF. In nucleotides, the CDR3 is TGTGCCAGCACGGACAGGTCTCGTACCCGGGGAGAGCTGTTTTTT.

V gene TRBV11-2 combines with J gene TRBJ2-5, with D maybe TRBD2 (7 bases). Germline V gene sequence: CDR1 SGHAT, CDR2 FQNNGV. V lost 5 bases and J 5 bases, leaving 21 bases between the germline ends. This CDR3 is built from 16 residues. For the CDR3, the DNA is TGTGCCAGCAGCGTCGGGGGGCCGGGATCGGAGGAGACCCAGTACTTC. Protein: CASSVGGPGSEETQYF. The variable domain in full, with the rest retrieved from reference TRBV11-2 and TRBJ2-5, is EAGVAQSPRYKIIEKRQSVAFWCNPISGHATLYWYQQILGQGPKLLIQFQNNGVVDDSQLPKDRFSAERLKGVDSTLKIQPAKLEDSAVYLCASSVGGPGSEETQYFGPGTRLLVL.

CDR3 amino acids: CASSQDPTTLETQYF. Written as DNA, the CDR3 is TGCGCCAGCAGCCAAGATCCGACAACGTTAGAGACCCAGTACTTC. The rearrangement joins TRBV4-1 to TRBJ2-5; D uncertain. Germline V lookup: CDR1 MGHRA, CDR2 YSYEKL. CDR3 size: 15 residues. V was shortened by 0 bases and J by 4 bases, with 12 bases between the two germline ends.

The chain carries TRBV5-1 and TRBJ2-7, with a weak D call TRBD1 (6 bases). With 1 base removed from V and 0 bases from J, the gap between germline ends came to 11 bases. Germline V gene sequence: CDR1 SGHRS, CDR2 YFSETQ. The CDR3 loop spans 15 amino acids. This chain's CDR3 is CASSLLQGGSYEQYF. Here the CDR3 DNA reads TGCGCCAGCAGCTTGTTACAGGGCGGCTCCTACGAGCAGTACTTC.

This chain connects TRBV5-1 to TRBJ2-3, with 7 bases fitting TRBD2. The germline CDR1 and CDR2 sequences are SGHRS and YFSETQ. The junction had 17 bases not matched to a gene; V was cut back by 0 bases and J by 1 base. The CDR3 sequence is 20 residues long. As DNA, the CDR3 is TGCGCCAGCAGCTTGGACCCTGGGACTACACCGGGGAGAGGCACAGATACGCAGTATTTT. Translating it yields CASSLDPGTTPGRGTDTQYF.

Ten or more counts support this clone. The genes are TRBV7-2 and TRBJ1-2; the D gene is possibly TRBD1 (6 bases). Germline CDR1 reads SGHTA; CDR2 reads FQGNSA. The CDR3 consists of 14 residues. The V and J ends lost 5 bases and 5 bases respectively, with 15 bases between them. In DNA form, the CDR3 reads TGTGCCAGCAGCGCAGGACAGCCTGGATATGGCTACACCTTC. It is translated as CASSAGQPGYGYTF.

Remarks on this clone: It is likely a read error: a sequence one base away is far more abundant. J is TRBJ1-6 and V is TRBV4-1; D unresolved. This CDR3 comprises 14 residues. Germline-derived CDR1 and CDR2 are MGHRA and YSYEKL. As DNA, the CDR3 is TGCGCCAACAGCCAAACGACCCTTAATTCACCCCTCCACTTT. Protein product: CANSQTTLNSPLHF.

The CDR3 reads CASSYSGALQETQYF. The DNA of the CDR3 is TGTGCCAGCAGTTACTCAGGGGCCCTCCAAGAGACCCAGTACTTC. This sequence joins TRBV13 and TRBJ2-5; D is perhaps TRBD1 (6 bases). Germline-derived CDR1 and CDR2 are PRHDT and FYEKMQ (reference sequence). V lost 6 bases and J 1 base, leaving 15 bases between the germline ends. The CDR3 runs to 15 residues.

The V and J genes are TRBV28 and TRBJ2-2, with D perhaps assigned TRBD1 or TRBD2 (7 bases each). This CDR3 has 18 residues. The ends were cut back, 6 bases at V and 0 bases at J, with 20 bases in the middle. CDR1 is MDHEN and CDR2 is SYDVKM in the germline V gene. CDR3 residues: CASRPSAGGGSNTGELFF. CDR3 nucleotide sequence: TGTGCCAGCAGACCATCCGCAGGGGGGGGCTCGAACACCGGGGAGCTGTTTTTT.

On this clone itself: Compared with germline, one end of the junction differs, possibly owing to a read error. The chain recombines TRBV4-1 with TRBJ2-7; 8 bases line up with TRBD1. There are 16 residues in the CDR3. Germline lookup yields CDR1 MGHRA and CDR2 YSYEKL. The CDR3 coding sequence is TGCGCCAGCAGCCAGGGACCCCAGGGGGCGGTCTACGGGCAGTACTTC. This translates into CASSQGPQGAVYGQYF.

The chain employs TRBV6-6 and TRBJ2-7; D assignment may be TRBD1 or TRBD2 (5 bases each). Germline lookup yields CDR1 MNHNY and CDR2 SVGAGI (reference sequence). Between the trimmed V and J ends, which lost 6 bases and 0 bases, there was a span of 15 bases. The CDR3 spans 15 residues. This CDR3 reads CASSSTGTASYEQYF. In DNA form, the CDR3 reads TGTGCCAGCAGCTCCACCGGGACGGCCTCCTACGAGCAGTACTTC.

In regard to this clone: The same CDR3 arises from other DNA sequences in this sample as well. This chain connects TRBV5-1 to TRBJ2-2; D is unclear. This CDR3 has 14 amino acids. Germline CDR1 is SGHRS and CDR2 is YFSETQ. V lost 0 bases, J lost 6 bases, and 9 bases lay in between. The CDR3 region has the DNA TGCGCCAGCAGCTTGGGAGCAGGTCCCGGGGAGCTGTTTTTT. Its translation is CASSLGAGPGELFF.

The rearrangement links TRBV5-6 to TRBJ1-1; D unclear. The V end was cut by 5 bases, the J end by 5 bases, with 7 bases between. The CDR3 spans 11 residues. Germline V gene lookup returns CDR1 SGHDT and CDR2 YYEEEE. CDR3 DNA sequence: TGTGCCAGCAGTTTCGGAACTGAAGCTTTCTTT. It codes for CASSFGTEAFF.

The chain links TRBV7-2 to TRBJ1-6, with 8 bases aligning to TRBD1. This CDR3 is built from 16 residues. V was pared by 0 bases and J by 9 bases, with 7 bases of the junction left unmatched. Germline loops: CDR1 SGHTA, CDR2 FQGNSA. The CDR3 DNA reads TGTGCCAGCAGCTTAGCCTATGGACAGGGAGTTTCACCCCTCCACTTT. This codes for CASSLAYGQGVSPLHF.

Turning to this clone: The sample holds other DNA sequences that translate to the same CDR3. This chain links TRBV10-3 with TRBJ2-7; 8 bases line up with TRBD1. The CDR3 covers 15 residues. The germline V gene encodes CDR1 ENHRY and CDR2 SYGVKD. V was clipped by 2 bases and J by 0 bases; unmatched bases: 3. The CDR3 protein is CAISEPGQVSYEQYF. The CDR3 DNA sequence: TGTGCCATCAGTGAGCCGGGACAGGTCTCCTACGAGCAGTACTTC.